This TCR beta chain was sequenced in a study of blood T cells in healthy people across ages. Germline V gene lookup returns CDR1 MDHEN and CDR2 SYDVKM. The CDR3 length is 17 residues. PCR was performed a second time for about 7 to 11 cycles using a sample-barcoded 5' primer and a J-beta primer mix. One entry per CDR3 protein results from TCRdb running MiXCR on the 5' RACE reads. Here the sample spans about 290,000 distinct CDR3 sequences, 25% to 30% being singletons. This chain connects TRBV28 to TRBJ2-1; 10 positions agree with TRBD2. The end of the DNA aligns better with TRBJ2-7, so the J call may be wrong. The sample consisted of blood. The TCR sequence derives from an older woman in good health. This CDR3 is CASSSPTSGLSTYEQYF. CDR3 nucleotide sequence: TGTGCCAGCAGCTCCCCGACTAGCGGGCTTTCCACCTACGAGCAGTACTTC.